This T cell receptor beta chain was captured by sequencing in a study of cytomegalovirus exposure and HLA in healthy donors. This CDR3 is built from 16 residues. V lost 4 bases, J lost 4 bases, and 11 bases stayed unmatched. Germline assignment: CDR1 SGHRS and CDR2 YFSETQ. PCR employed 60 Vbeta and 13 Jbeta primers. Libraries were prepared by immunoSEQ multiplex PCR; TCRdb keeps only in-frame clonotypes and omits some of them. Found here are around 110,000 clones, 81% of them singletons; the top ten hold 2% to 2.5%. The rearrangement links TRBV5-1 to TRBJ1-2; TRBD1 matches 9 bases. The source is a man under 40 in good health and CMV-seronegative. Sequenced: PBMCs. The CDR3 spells CASSIPYRGRGYGYTF. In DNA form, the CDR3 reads TGCGCCAGCAGCATCCCCTACAGGGGGCGCGGCTATGGCTACACCTTC.